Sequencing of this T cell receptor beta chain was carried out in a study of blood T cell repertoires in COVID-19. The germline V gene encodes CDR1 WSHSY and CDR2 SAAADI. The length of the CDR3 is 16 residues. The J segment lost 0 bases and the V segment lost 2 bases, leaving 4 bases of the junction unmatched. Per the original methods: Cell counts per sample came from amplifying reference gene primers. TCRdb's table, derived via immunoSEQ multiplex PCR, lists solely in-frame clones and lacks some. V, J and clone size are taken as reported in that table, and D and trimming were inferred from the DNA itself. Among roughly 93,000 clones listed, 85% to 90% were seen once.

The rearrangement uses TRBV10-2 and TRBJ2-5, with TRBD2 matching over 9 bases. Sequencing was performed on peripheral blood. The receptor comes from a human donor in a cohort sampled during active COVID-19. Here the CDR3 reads CASSETLAGHQETQYF. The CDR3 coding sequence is TGCGCCAGCAGTGAGACCCTAGCGGGGCACCAAGAGACCCAGTACTTC.